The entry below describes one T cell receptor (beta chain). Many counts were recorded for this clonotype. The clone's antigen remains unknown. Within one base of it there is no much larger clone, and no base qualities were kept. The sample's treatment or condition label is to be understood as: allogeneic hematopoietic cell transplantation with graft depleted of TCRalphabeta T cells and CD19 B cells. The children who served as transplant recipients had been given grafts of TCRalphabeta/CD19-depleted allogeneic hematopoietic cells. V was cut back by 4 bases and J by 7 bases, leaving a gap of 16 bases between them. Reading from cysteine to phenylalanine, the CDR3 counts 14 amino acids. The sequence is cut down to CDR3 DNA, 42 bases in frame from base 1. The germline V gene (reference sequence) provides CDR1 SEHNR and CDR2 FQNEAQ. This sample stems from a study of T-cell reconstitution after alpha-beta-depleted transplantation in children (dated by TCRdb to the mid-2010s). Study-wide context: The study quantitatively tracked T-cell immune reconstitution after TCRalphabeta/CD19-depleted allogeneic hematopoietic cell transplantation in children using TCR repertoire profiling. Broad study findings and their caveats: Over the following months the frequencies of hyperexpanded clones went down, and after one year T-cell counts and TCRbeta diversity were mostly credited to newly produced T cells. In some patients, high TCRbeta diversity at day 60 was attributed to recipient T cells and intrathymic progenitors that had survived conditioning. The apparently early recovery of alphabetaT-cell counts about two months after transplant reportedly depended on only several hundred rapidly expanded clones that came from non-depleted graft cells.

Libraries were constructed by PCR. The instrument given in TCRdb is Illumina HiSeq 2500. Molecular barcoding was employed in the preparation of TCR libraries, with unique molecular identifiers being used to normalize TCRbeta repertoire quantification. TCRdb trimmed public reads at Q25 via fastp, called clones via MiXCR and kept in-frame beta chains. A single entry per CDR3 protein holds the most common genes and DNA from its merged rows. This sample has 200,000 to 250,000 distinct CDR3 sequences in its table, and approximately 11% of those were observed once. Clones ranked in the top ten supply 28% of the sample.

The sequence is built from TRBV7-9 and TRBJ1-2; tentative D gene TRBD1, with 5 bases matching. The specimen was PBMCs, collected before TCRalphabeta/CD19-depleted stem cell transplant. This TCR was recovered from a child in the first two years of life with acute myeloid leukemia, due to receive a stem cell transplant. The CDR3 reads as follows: CASSSRDPRFGYTF. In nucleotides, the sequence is TGTGCCAGCAGCTCCCGGGACCCGCGGTTTGGCTACACCTTC. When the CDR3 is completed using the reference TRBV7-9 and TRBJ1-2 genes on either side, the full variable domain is DTGVSQNPRHKITKRGQNVTFRCDPISEHNRLYWYRQTLGQGPEFLTYFQNEAQLEKSRLLSDRFSAERPKGSFSTLEIQRTEQGDSAMYLCASSSRDPRFGYTFGSGTRLTVV.